This T cell receptor (beta chain) derives from a study of T cell changes during pregnancy in multiple sclerosis. Clones were read by immunoSEQ multiplex PCR, and TCRdb kept only the in-frame ones, dropping some. Of approximately 48,000 clones listed, 85% to 95% are singletons. The TCR comes from a female donor with multiple sclerosis, enrolled in a pregnancy study. Sequenced material: CD8+ T cells from peripheral blood mononuclear cells, taken before pregnancy.

In DNA, the CDR3 is TGCGCCAGCAGCCAAGTACTAGCGGGAGCGAGTGAGCAGTTCTTC. Its translation is CASSQVLAGASEQFF. V is TRBV4-1 and J is TRBJ2-1; 11 bases agree with TRBD2. This CDR3 is 15 amino acids long. The V gene end was trimmed by 1 base and the J gene end by 9 bases; junction bases not matched to a gene: 5. Germline CDR1 is MGHRA and CDR2 is YSYEKL.